This T cell receptor beta chain was retrieved from a study of regulatory T cells in long-lasting Graves disease. The study, taken as a whole, reports: The work looked only at peripheral blood and did not look at thyroid tissue. The study found TRBV28, TRBJ1-2 and TRBJ2-5 favored in persistent disease. Clonotypes that were public and shared totalled some 2,900 in persistent patients versus around 1,000 in new patients.

Time point in this sample: newly diagnosed GD, antithyroid drugs for less than 3 months. There was RNA extracted from PBMCs, and the TCR library was made from it. iRepertoire HTBI primers and Arm-PCR of CDR3 regions built TCR beta libraries. One entry per CDR3 protein results from TCRdb running MiXCR on the multiplex PCR reads. The table includes approximately 300,000 distinct CDR3 sequences, 18% detected once. With 7 bases clipped from V and 7 bases from J, the junction kept 16 bases outside the gene matches. Germline CDR1 is ENHRY and CDR2 is SYGVKD. This CDR3 contains 16 residues. A note on this clonotype: Its antigen remains unknown.

The chain combines TRBV10-3 with TRBJ2-1, with 7 bases aligning to TRBD2. The receptor was derived from a female donor with Graves disease. Sequencing was performed on peripheral blood mononuclear cells (PBMCs), taken at new diagnosis, from a patient treated with antithyroid drugs. CDR3 coding DNA: TGTGCCATCAAGCCCCTGACTAGCAGTTCGTCGAATGAGCAGTTCTTC. This sequence encodes CAIKPLTSSSSNEQFF.